Listed here are 28 T cell receptor beta chains from one sample, sequenced in a study of OX40 agonist ivuxolimab in advanced cancers. Generated by immunoSEQ multiplex PCR, the TCRdb table keeps only in-frame clones and is missing some. In the table there are some 140,000 clones, roughly 91% of which are singletons. Here the sequenced sample was CD4+ or CD8+ T cells sorted from blood, taken in a trial of the OX40 agonist ivuxolimab. All receptors derive from an adult with an advanced solid tumor such as melanoma, head and neck, liver or kidney cancer.

The genes are TRBV6-1 and TRBJ1-2; D is unresolved. The CDR3 loop spans 13 amino acids. V was cut by 4 bases and J by 8 bases, with 14 bases left in between. Germline CDR1 is MNHNS and CDR2 is SASEGT. CDR3 coding DNA: TGTGCCAGCAGTGTTGCGGCGCGGAGCGGCTACACCTTC. Protein product: CASSVAARSGYTF.

This rearrangement joins TRBV5-4 to TRBJ2-3, with TRBD1 as a possible D gene (5 bases). With 4 bases removed from V and 0 bases from J, the gap between germline ends came to 12 bases. Looked up from germline, CDR1 is SGHNT and CDR2 is YYREEE (reference sequence). The CDR3 totals 15 residues. CDR3 protein: CASSPDSYSTDTQYF. The CDR3 nucleotides are TGTGCCAGCAGCCCAGACAGTTATAGCACAGATACGCAGTATTTT.

With regard to this clone: At one boundary the junction diverges from the germline segment, which might be a read error. The chain carries TRBV14 and TRBJ2-1; D is unclear. This CDR3 spans 14 amino acids. The V gene's germline CDR1 is SGHDN and CDR2 FVKESK. In DNA, the CDR3 is TGTGCCAGCAGCCCCGGGCTCCCCTACGATGAGCAGTTCTTC. It encodes CASSPGLPYDEQFF.

The chain uses TRBV27 and TRBJ1-6; 9 nucleotides match TRBD1. This CDR3 spans 19 amino acids. J gave up 0 bases and V 2 bases, and 8 bases lay outside the gene matches. Germline V gene data show CDR1 as MNHEY and CDR2 as SMNVEV (reference sequence). CDR3 region: CASSLTTGGHSSYNSPLHF. The CDR3 DNA is TGTGCCAGCAGTTTAACAACAGGGGGCCACAGCTCCTATAATTCACCCCTCCACTTT.

V usage is TRBV18 and J usage is TRBJ2-7, with TRBD1 matching over 11 bases. V was pared by 2 bases and J by 0 bases, with 0 bases of the junction left unmatched. Looked up from germline, CDR1 is KGHSH and CDR2 is LQKENI. The CDR3 is 15 amino acids. The DNA of the CDR3 is TGTGCCAGCTCACCAGGGACAGGGGGCTCCTACGAGCAGTACTTC. Its protein product is CASSPGTGGSYEQYF.

The chain combines TRBV4-3 with TRBJ1-1, with TRBD1 matching 9 bases. The CDR3 has 14 residues. CDR1 and CDR2 from the germline V gene are LGHNA and YSLEER. After removal of 3 bases from V and 11 bases from J, the junction contained 10 bases not matched to a gene. The CDR3 reads CASSQDRTGVEAFF. Written as DNA, the CDR3 is TGCGCCAGCAGCCAGGATAGGACAGGGGTCGAGGCTTTCTTT.

This clone has more than one count but fewer than ten. The chain couples TRBV2 to TRBJ1-1, with D possibly being TRBD1 (5 bases). V was clipped by 7 bases and J by 1 base, with 16 bases between them. The CDR3 extends over 15 amino acids. The V gene's germline CDR1 is SNHLY and CDR2 FYNNEI. The CDR3 loop is CASTLGGRENTEAFF. The DNA for the CDR3 is TGTGCCAGCACCTTGGGAGGCAGGGAGAACACTGAAGCTTTCTTT.

CDR3 nucleotides: TGTGCCAGTAGTATAGGGGGACGGCGTAAAGAGACCCAGTACTTC. Its translation: CASSIGGRRKETQYF. The rearrangement links TRBV19 to TRBJ2-5; D may correspond to TRBD1 or TRBD2 (5 bases each). Germline V gives CDR1 LNHDA, CDR2 SQIVND (reference sequence). V was pared by 1 base and J by 3 bases, with 12 bases between. CDR3 length: 15 residues.

V usage is TRBV5-8 and J usage is TRBJ1-5; D is possibly TRBD1 (5 bases). This CDR3 is 15 amino acids long. Looked up from germline, CDR1 is SGHTS and CDR2 is YDEGEE. V gave up 0 bases and J gave up 0 bases, with 7 bases separating them. The chain's CDR3 is CASSLEGDSNQPQHF. The CDR3 DNA reads as TGTGCCAGCAGCTTGGAAGGGGATAGCAATCAGCCCCAGCATTTT.

The chain has TRBV4-1 and TRBJ1-3; D is unclear. This CDR3 contains 17 residues. The V end lost 1 base, the J end lost 0 bases, and 13 bases lay between the germline ends. In germline, CDR1 is MGHRA, CDR2 YSYEKL. The CDR3 DNA reads as TGCGCCAGCAGCCAAGTACCCCACATGTACTCTGGAAACACCATATATTTT. This sequence encodes CASSQVPHMYSGNTIYF.

The chain employs TRBV27 and TRBJ1-2, with D possibly being TRBD1 (5 bases). CDR1 and CDR2 from the germline V gene are MNHEY and SMNVEV (reference sequence). The CDR3 is 13 amino acids. The V gene lost 5 bases and the J gene lost 2 bases, with 9 bases spanning the gap. The CDR3 bases are TGTGCCAGCAGTCGACAGATAAACTATGGCTACACCTTC. Residues: CASSRQINYGYTF.

The chain combines TRBV4-3 with TRBJ2-1, with TRBD2 matching 7 bases. This CDR3 has 15 residues. Trimming removed 0 bases from V and 8 bases from J; junction bases left unmatched: 7. Germline CDR1 is LGHNA and CDR2 is YSLEER. The CDR3 protein is CASSQEATSRYEQFF. CDR3 DNA: TGCGCCAGCAGCCAAGAGGCGACTAGCCGCTATGAGCAGTTCTTC.

The genes are TRBV5-1 and TRBJ2-2; TRBD2 is a possible D gene (5 bases). Germline V gene data show CDR1 as SGHRS and CDR2 as YFSETQ. The CDR3 contains 13 residues. Trimming took off 1 base at V and 6 bases at J, with 7 bases between the two ends. The CDR3 bases are TGCGCCAGCAGCTTGACTAGTCCCGGGGAGCTGTTTTTT. Its translation: CASSLTSPGELFF.

Concerning this clone: An end of the junction differs from the germline gene, which may be a read error. The chain is built from TRBV5-4 and TRBJ2-2; 8 bases match TRBD1. The CDR3 consists of 16 residues. The germline CDR1 and CDR2 sequences are SGHNT and YYREEE (reference sequence). CDR3 DNA: TGCGCCAGCAGCCAAGTCTCAGGGGGCTACACCGGGGAGCTGTTTTTT. Protein sequence: CASSQVSGGYTGELFF. Full variable domain (outside the CDR3, taken from reference TRBV5-4 and TRBJ2-2): ETGVTQSPTHLIKTRGQQVTLRCSSQSGHNTVSWYQQALGQGPQFIFQYYREEENGRGNFPPRFSGLQFPNYSSELNVNALELDDSALYLCASSQVSGGYTGELFFGEGSRLTVL.

The V and J genes are TRBV11-2 and TRBJ1-1; the D is unclear. V was pared by 0 bases and J by 0 bases, with 8 bases between. Germline CDR1 is SGHAT and CDR2 is FQNNGV. CDR3 length: 15 amino acids. In nucleotides, the CDR3 is TGTGCCAGCAGCTTAGATCCCAGCATGAACACTGAAGCTTTCTTT. The encoded protein is CASSLDPSMNTEAFF.

The chain has TRBV2 and TRBJ1-5; D call uncertain. CDR1 and CDR2 from the germline V gene are SNHLY and FYNNEI. The V gene lost 4 bases and the J gene lost 1 base, with 5 bases spanning the gap. This CDR3 is built from 13 residues. This chain's CDR3 is CASSGESNQPQHF. The CDR3, as DNA: TGTGCCAGCAGTGGGGAGAGCAATCAGCCCCAGCATTTT.

The chain combines TRBV7-2 with TRBJ2-7, with TRBD2 matching 8 bases. Trimming took 5 bases from V and 7 from J; bases not matched to a gene: 10. This CDR3 spans 14 amino acids. Per the germline V gene, CDR1 is SGHTA and CDR2 is FQGNSA. The CDR3 DNA sequence: TGTGCCAGCAGCCTGCAAAATAGACTAGCGGAGCAGTACTTC. Translation gives CASSLQNRLAEQYF.

The chain links TRBV4-1 to TRBJ2-7; D remains unclear. The CDR3 is 15 residues long. Trimming took off 1 base at V and 9 bases at J, with 19 bases between the two ends. Germline V gene data show CDR1 as MGHRA and CDR2 as YSYEKL. The CDR3: CASSQGQGPAFGQYF. In DNA form, the CDR3 reads TGCGCCAGCAGCCAAGGACAAGGCCCGGCCTTCGGGCAGTACTTC.

The chain carries TRBV5-6 and TRBJ1-1; possible D gene TRBD1, 6 bases. The CDR3 extends over 17 amino acids. Trimming removed 1 base at V and 0 bases at J, with 16 bases between. Germline assignment: CDR1 SGHDT and CDR2 YYEEEE. The CDR3 sequence: CASSLRVDSAMNTEAFF. Here the CDR3 DNA reads TGTGCCAGCAGCTTGCGCGTGGACAGCGCTATGAACACTGAAGCTTTCTTT.

The chain employs TRBV4-1 and TRBJ2-1; D might be TRBD1 (5 bases). Between the trimmed V and J ends, which lost 5 bases and 9 bases, there was a span of 20 bases. CDR1 is MGHRA and CDR2 is YSYEKL in the germline V gene. The CDR3 sequence is 15 residues long. The CDR3 DNA sequence: TGCGCCAGCAGCTATGCCAGGGAAGGTTTGGGTGAGCAGTTCTTC. It translates to CASSYAREGLGEQFF.

The chain combines TRBV6-1 with TRBJ2-1, with D uncertain. V dropped 6 bases and J dropped 5 bases, with 5 bases sitting between them. Germline values: CDR1 MNHNS, CDR2 SASEGT. This CDR3 has 11 amino acids. The chain's CDR3 is CASSRNNEQFF. The CDR3 coding sequence is TGTGCCAGCAGCCGTAACAATGAGCAGTTCTTC.

V gene TRBV4-1 combines with J gene TRBJ1-4, with D unclear. Trimming removed 4 bases from V and 2 bases from J, with 11 bases in between. The CDR3 runs to 15 residues. Germline assignment: CDR1 MGHRA and CDR2 YSYEKL. The CDR3 DNA sequence: TGCGCCAGCAGCCCGGTAAGGGAGACTAATGAAAAACTGTTTTTT. Translating it yields CASSPVRETNEKLFF.

This clone has a handful of counts. The J gene is TRBJ1-2, the V gene TRBV4-1; D is ambiguous. V lost 5 bases to trimming and J lost 8 bases, with 9 bases between them. The CDR3 is made up of 11 amino acids. CDR1 is MGHRA and CDR2 is YSYEKL in the germline V gene. CDR3 coding DNA: TGCGCCAGCAGCGACCCAAGAGGCTACACCTTC. Protein: CASSDPRGYTF.

The rearrangement joins TRBV5-1 to TRBJ1-6; 8 positions agree with TRBD1. V lost 2 bases, J lost 6 bases, and 4 bases stayed unmatched. Germline assignment: CDR1 SGHRS and CDR2 YFSETQ. CDR3 length equals 15 residues. In DNA, the CDR3 is TGCGCCAGCAGCTTTACCGGACAGGGTAATTCACCCCTCCACTTT. Its translation: CASSFTGQGNSPLHF.

V and J are TRBV20-1 and TRBJ1-5, with D uncertain. V lost 0 bases, J lost 4 bases, and 1 base lay in between. Looked up from germline, CDR1 is DFQATT and CDR2 is SNEGSKA (reference sequence). The CDR3 is 11 residues long. The CDR3 nucleotides are TGCAGTGCTAGAGAAAATCAGCCCCAGCATTTT. This translates into CSARENQPQHF.

V usage is TRBV9 and J usage is TRBJ2-1; 8 nucleotides match TRBD2. Germline trimming cut 3 bases from V and 7 bases from J; bases unmatched to any gene: 9. Germline loops: CDR1 SGDLS, CDR2 YYNGEE. This CDR3 has 15 residues. CDR3 nucleotides: TGTGCCAGCAGCGAACCGGGACTAGTCTCGAATGAGCAGTTCTTC. Protein: CASSEPGLVSNEQFF.

The gene calls are TRBV6-1 and TRBJ2-7; D remains ambiguous. This CDR3 is built from 12 residues. The germline V and J ends were trimmed by 6 bases and 6 bases, with 12 bases remaining between them. Germline values: CDR1 MNHNS, CDR2 SASEGT. The CDR3 bases are TGTGCCAGCAGCCCCCAGACGCCCGAGCAGTACTTC. Translating it yields CASSPQTPEQYF.

The chain employs TRBV19 and TRBJ1-4; D remains ambiguous. In germline, CDR1 is LNHDA, CDR2 SQIVND (reference sequence). Trimming left V 7 bases short and J 2 bases short, with 11 bases between. The CDR3 has 14 amino acids. This CDR3 is CASIGRSTNEKLFF. CDR3 bases: TGTGCCAGTATTGGGCGGTCGACTAATGAAAAACTGTTTTTT.